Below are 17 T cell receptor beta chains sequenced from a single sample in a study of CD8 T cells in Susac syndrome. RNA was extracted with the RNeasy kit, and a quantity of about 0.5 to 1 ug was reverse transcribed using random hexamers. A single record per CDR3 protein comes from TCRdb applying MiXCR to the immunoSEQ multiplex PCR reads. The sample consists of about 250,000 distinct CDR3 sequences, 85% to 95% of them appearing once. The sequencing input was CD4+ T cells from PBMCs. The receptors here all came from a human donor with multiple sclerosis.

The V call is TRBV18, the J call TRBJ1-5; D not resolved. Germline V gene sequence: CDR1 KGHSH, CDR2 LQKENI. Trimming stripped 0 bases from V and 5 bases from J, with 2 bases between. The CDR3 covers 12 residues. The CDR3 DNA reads TGTGCCAGCTCACCACCTGATCAGCCCCAGCATTTT. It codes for CASSPPDQPQHF.

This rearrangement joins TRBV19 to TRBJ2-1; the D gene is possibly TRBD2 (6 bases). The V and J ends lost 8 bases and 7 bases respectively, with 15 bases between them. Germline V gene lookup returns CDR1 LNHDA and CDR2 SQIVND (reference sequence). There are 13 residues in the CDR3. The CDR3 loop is CASPSPGGNEQFF. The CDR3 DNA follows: TGTGCCAGTCCTTCGCCTGGGGGGAATGAGCAGTTCTTC.

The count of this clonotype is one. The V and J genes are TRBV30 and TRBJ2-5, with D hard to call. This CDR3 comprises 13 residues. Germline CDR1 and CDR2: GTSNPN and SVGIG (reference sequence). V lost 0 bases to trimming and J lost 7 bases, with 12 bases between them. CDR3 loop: CAWSVAGPMTQYF. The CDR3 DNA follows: TGTGCCTGGAGTGTAGCCGGTCCCATGACCCAGTACTTC.

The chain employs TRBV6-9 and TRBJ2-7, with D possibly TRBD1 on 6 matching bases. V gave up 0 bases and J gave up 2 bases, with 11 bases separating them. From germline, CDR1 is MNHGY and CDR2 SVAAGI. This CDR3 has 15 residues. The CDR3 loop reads CASSYSPDRTYEQYV. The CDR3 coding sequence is TGTGCCAGCAGTTATTCGCCCGACAGGACCTACGAGCAGTACGTC.

The CDR3, as DNA: TGTGCCTGGGGCCCTCCCAGTCCCAACAGGAGATACGAGCAGTACGTC. Amino acids: CAWGPPSPNRRYEQYV. The rearrangement uses TRBV30 and TRBJ2-7; possible D gene TRBD1, 5 bases. Germline V gives CDR1 GTSNPN, CDR2 SVGIG (reference sequence). The germline V and J ends were trimmed by 5 bases and 4 bases, with 24 bases remaining between them. The CDR3 length is 16 residues.

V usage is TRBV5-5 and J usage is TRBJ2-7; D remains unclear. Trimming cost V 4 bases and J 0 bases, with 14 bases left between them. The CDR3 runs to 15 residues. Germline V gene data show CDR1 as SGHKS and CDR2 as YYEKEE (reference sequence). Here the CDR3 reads CASSQTRSNSYEQYF. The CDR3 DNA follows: TGTGCCAGCAGCCAGACCCGGTCCAACTCCTACGAGCAGTACTTC.

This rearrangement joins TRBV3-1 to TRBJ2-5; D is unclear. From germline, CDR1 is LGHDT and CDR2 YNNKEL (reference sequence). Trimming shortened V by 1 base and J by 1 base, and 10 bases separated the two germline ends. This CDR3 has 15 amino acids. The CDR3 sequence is CASSQVADSQETQYF. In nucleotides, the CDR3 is TGTGCCAGCAGCCAAGTCGCAGATTCCCAAGAGACCCAGTACTTC.

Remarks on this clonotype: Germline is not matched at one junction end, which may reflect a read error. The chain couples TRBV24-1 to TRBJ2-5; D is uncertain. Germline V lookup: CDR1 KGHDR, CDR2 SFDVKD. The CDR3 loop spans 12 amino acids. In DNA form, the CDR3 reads TGTGCCGCCAGTGATATTCAAGAGACCCAGTACTTC. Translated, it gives CAASDIQETQYF.

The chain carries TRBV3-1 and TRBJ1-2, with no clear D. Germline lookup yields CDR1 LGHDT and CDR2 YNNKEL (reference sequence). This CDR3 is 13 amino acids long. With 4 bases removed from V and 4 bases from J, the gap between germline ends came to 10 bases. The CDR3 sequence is CASSPDQLYGYTF. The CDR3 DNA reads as TGTGCCAGCAGCCCTGACCAGCTCTATGGCTACACCTTC.

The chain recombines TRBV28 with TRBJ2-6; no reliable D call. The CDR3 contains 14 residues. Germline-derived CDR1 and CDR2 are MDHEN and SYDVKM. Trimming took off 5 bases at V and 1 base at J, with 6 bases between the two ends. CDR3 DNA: TGTGCCAGCAGTCGGAGTTCTGGGGCCAACGTCCTGACTTTC. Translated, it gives CASSRSSGANVLTF.

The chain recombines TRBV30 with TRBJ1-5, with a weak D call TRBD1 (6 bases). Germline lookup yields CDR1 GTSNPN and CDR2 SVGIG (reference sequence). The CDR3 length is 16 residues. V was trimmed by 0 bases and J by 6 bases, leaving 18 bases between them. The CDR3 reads CAWSVGGRGWVQPQHF. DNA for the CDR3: TGTGCCTGGAGTGTCGGGGGCAGGGGTTGGGTTCAGCCCCAGCATTTT. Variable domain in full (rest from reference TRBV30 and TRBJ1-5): SQTIHQWPATLVQPVGSPLSLECTVEGTSNPNLYWYRQAAGRGLQLLFYSVGIGQISSEVPQNLSASRPQDRQFILSSKKLLLSDSGFYLCAWSVGGRGWVQPQHFGDGTRLSIL.

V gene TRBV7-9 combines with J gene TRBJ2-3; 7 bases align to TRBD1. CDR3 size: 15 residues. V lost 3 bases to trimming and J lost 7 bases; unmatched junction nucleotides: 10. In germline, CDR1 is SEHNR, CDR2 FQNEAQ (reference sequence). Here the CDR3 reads CASSFAGTGAHTQYF. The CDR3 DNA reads TGTGCCAGCAGCTTCGCTGGTACAGGGGCACATACGCAGTATTTT.

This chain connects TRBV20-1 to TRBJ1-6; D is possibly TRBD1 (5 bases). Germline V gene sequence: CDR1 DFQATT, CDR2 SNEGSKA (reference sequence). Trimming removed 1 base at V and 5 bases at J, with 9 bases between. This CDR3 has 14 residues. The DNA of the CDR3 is TGCAGTGCTAGAGGGACACTTAATAATTCACCCCTCCACTTT. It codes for CSARGTLNNSPLHF.

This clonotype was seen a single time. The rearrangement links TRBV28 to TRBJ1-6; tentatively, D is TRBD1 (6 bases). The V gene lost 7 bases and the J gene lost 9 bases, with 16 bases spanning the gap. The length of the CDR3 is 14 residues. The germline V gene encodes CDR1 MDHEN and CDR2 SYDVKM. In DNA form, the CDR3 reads TGTGCCAGCAATAGGGGGGCGCTTAGTTCACCCCTCCACTTT. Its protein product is CASNRGALSSPLHF.

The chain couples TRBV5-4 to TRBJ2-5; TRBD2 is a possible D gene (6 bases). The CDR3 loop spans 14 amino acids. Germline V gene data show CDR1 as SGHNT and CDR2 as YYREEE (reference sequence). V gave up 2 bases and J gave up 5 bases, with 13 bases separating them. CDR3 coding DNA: TGTGCCAGCAGCTTCGTGCGGGGCGATGAGACCCAGTACTTC. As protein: CASSFVRGDETQYF.

The chain's CDR3 is CASRRRQGLYEQYF. CDR3 sequence (DNA): TGTGCCAGCAGGCGGCGACAGGGGCTCTACGAGCAGTACTTC. The V gene is TRBV27, the J gene TRBJ2-7, with TRBD1 identical over 8 bases. Germline CDR1 reads MNHEY; CDR2 reads SMNVEV (reference sequence). Trimming took 6 bases from V and 3 from J; bases not matched to a gene: 7. This CDR3 contains 14 residues.

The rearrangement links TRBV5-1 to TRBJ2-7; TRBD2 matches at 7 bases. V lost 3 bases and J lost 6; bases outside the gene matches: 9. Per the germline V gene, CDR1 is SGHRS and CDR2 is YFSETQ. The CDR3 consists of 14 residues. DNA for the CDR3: TGCGCCAGCAGCTCCGGACTAGATGGCCGCGAGCAGTACTTC. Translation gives CASSSGLDGREQYF.